This is a list of T cell receptor beta chains from one sample in a study of blood T cell repertoires in COVID-19. The data were produced by immunoSEQ multiplex PCR, yet TCRdb's version contains in-frame clones alone and is incomplete. The sample contains 150,000 to 200,000 clones, around four fifths of which appear only once. The sequencing sample was made of peripheral blood. These receptor sequences come from a woman aged 25-40 years with acute or convalescent COVID-19. Both conserved end residues are part of each CDR3. A D gene is named only where the DNA matches it firmly. Clone size is shown for a subset of rows, as once, few, many or a class of expanded clone.

j_call: TRBJ2-1; v_call: TRBV27; d_call: -; clone_size: -; cdr3_aa: CASTLVGAREQFF; cdr3_nt: TGTGCCAGCACCCTAGTAGGGGCGCGGGAGCAGTTCTTC
j_call: TRBJ2-7; v_call: TRBV7-2; d_call: -; clone_size: -; cdr3_aa: CASSLNLYEQYF; cdr3_nt: TGTGCCAGCAGCTTAAACCTATACGAGCAGTACTTC
j_call: TRBJ1-2; v_call: TRBV28; d_call: TRBD1; clone_size: -; cdr3_aa: CASTPQETGGYGYTF; cdr3_nt: TGTGCCAGCACCCCGCAAGAGACAGGGGGATATGGCTACACCTTC
j_call: TRBJ1-2; v_call: TRBV7-9; d_call: -; clone_size: -; cdr3_aa: CASNKDSANYGYTF; cdr3_nt: TGTGCCAGCAACAAGGACAGTGCTAACTATGGCTACACCTTC
j_call: TRBJ1-3; v_call: TRBV19; d_call: -; clone_size: -; cdr3_aa: CASAGRGSGNTIYF; cdr3_nt: TGTGCCAGTGCTGGAAGGGGTTCTGGAAACACCATATATTTT
j_call: TRBJ2-1; v_call: TRBV11-2; d_call: TRBD2; clone_size: -; cdr3_aa: CASSPFGTTIYNEQFF; cdr3_nt: TGTGCCAGCAGCCCGTTCGGGACTACAATCTACAATGAGCAGTTCTTC
j_call: TRBJ2-2; v_call: TRBV5-1; d_call: TRBD2; clone_size: -; cdr3_aa: CASSSPYGLGPNTGELFF; cdr3_nt: TGCGCCAGCAGCTCGCCCTACGGACTAGGCCCGAACACCGGGGAGCTGTTTTTT
j_call: TRBJ1-3; v_call: TRBV6-5; d_call: TRBD1; clone_size: -; cdr3_aa: CASRGQQGSGNTIYF; cdr3_nt: TGTGCCAGCAGGGGCCAACAGGGGTCTGGAAACACCATATATTTT
j_call: TRBJ1-2; v_call: TRBV30; d_call: -; clone_size: -; cdr3_aa: CAWSVSDRYSYGYTF; cdr3_nt: TGTGCCTGGAGTGTAAGTGACAGGTATAGCTATGGCTACACCTTC
j_call: TRBJ1-2; v_call: TRBV5-4; d_call: TRBD1; clone_size: once; cdr3_aa: CASSLGQGQSYTF; cdr3_nt: TGTGCCAGCAGCTTGGGCCAGGGACAGTCCTACACCTTC
j_call: TRBJ2-6; v_call: TRBV28; d_call: -; clone_size: many; cdr3_aa: CASSTGGRANVLTF; cdr3_nt: TGTGCCAGCAGCACCGGTGGTAGGGCCAACGTCCTGACTTTC
j_call: TRBJ1-2; v_call: TRBV27; d_call: TRBD1; clone_size: few; cdr3_aa: CASSLLGTGGVLSYGYTF; cdr3_nt: TGTGCCAGCAGTTTATTGGGGACAGGGGGTGTGTTGAGCTATGGCTACACCTTC
j_call: TRBJ1-5; v_call: TRBV6-2/TRBV6-3; d_call: -; clone_size: -; cdr3_aa: CASSYPNRAIQPQHF; cdr3_nt: TGTGCCAGCAGTTACCCCAACAGGGCTATTCAGCCCCAGCATTTT
j_call: TRBJ2-3; v_call: TRBV19; d_call: -; clone_size: -; cdr3_aa: CASSIFGGQDTDTQYF; cdr3_nt: TGTGCCAGTAGTATATTCGGGGGGCAAGACACAGATACGCAGTATTTT
j_call: TRBJ2-7; v_call: TRBV5-1; d_call: TRBD2; clone_size: -; cdr3_aa: CASSLAGGPYEQYF; cdr3_nt: TGCGCCAGCAGCTTGGCGGGGGGGCCCTACGAGCAGTACTTC
j_call: TRBJ2-1; v_call: TRBV9; d_call: -; clone_size: -; cdr3_aa: CASSVGPRNEQFF; cdr3_nt: TGTGCCAGCAGCGTAGGTCCGAGGAATGAGCAGTTCTTC
j_call: TRBJ1-6; v_call: TRBV5-4; d_call: -; clone_size: -; cdr3_aa: CASSLSGRGSPLHF; cdr3_nt: TGTGCCAGCAGCTTGTCAGGGCGGGGTTCACCCCTCCACTTT
j_call: TRBJ2-6; v_call: TRBV21-1; d_call: -; clone_size: -; cdr3_aa: CASIPRGNGTTVGANVLTF; cdr3_nt: TGTGCCAGCATCCCGCGAGGAAACGGTACGACAGTTGGGGCCAACGTCCTGACTTTC
j_call: TRBJ2-1; v_call: TRBV7-9; d_call: -; clone_size: -; cdr3_aa: CASSSGTGSSYNEQFF; cdr3_nt: TGTGCCAGCAGCTCGGGTACAGGAAGCTCCTACAATGAGCAGTTCTTC
j_call: TRBJ2-3; v_call: TRBV24-1; d_call: -; clone_size: -; cdr3_aa: CATSAQMTTDTQYF; cdr3_nt: TGTGCCACCAGTGCCCAGATGACTACAGATACGCAGTATTTT
j_call: TRBJ2-7; v_call: TRBV18; d_call: TRBD1; clone_size: -; cdr3_aa: CASSHKRGQTAYEQYF; cdr3_nt: TGTGCCAGCTCTCACAAACGGGGACAGACTGCCTACGAGCAGTACTTC
j_call: TRBJ1-6; v_call: TRBV7-6; d_call: -; clone_size: -; cdr3_aa: CASSPQEGVHSPLHF; cdr3_nt: TGTGCCAGCAGCCCGCAGGAAGGGGTGCATTCACCCCTCCACTTT
j_call: TRBJ1-2; v_call: TRBV6-6; d_call: TRBD1; clone_size: -; cdr3_aa: CASSGQVYGYTF; cdr3_nt: TGTGCCAGCAGTGGACAGGTCTATGGCTACACCTTC
j_call: TRBJ1-1; v_call: TRBV7-7; d_call: -; clone_size: -; cdr3_aa: CASSLDELSTEAFF; cdr3_nt: TGTGCTAGCAGCTTAGATGAGTTAAGCACTGAAGCTTTCTTT
j_call: TRBJ2-3; v_call: TRBV7-9; d_call: TRBD2; clone_size: -; cdr3_aa: CASSRGTSGGLFTQYF; cdr3_nt: TGTGCCAGCAGCCGCGGGACTAGCGGGGGTCTTTTTACGCAGTATTTT
j_call: TRBJ1-1; v_call: TRBV12-3/TRBV12-4; d_call: -; clone_size: -; cdr3_aa: CASSFQGTEAFF; cdr3_nt: TGTGCCAGCAGTTTCCAGGGTACTGAAGCTTTCTTT
j_call: TRBJ1-1; v_call: TRBV28; d_call: TRBD1; clone_size: few; cdr3_aa: CASSQRTGGYTEAFF; cdr3_nt: TGTGCCAGCAGTCAACGGACAGGGGGCTACACTGAAGCTTTCTTT
j_call: TRBJ1-5; v_call: TRBV4-1; d_call: -; clone_size: -; cdr3_aa: CASSQDRVPNSPQHF; cdr3_nt: TGCGCCAGCAGCCAAGACAGGGTGCCAAATTCGCCCCAGCATTTT
j_call: TRBJ1-2; v_call: TRBV11-2; d_call: -; clone_size: -; cdr3_aa: CASSLSRGNYGYTF; cdr3_nt: TGTGCCAGCAGCTTAAGTCGGGGTAACTATGGCTACACCTTC
j_call: TRBJ1-2; v_call: TRBV6-5; d_call: TRBD1; clone_size: once; cdr3_aa: CASRGQGGNYGYTF; cdr3_nt: TGTGCCAGCCGGGGACAGGGAGGTAACTATGGCTACACCTTC
j_call: TRBJ1-5; v_call: TRBV2; d_call: TRBD1; clone_size: -; cdr3_aa: CASSPDRVGNQPQHF; cdr3_nt: TGTGCCAGCAGCCCGGACAGGGTGGGCAATCAGCCCCAGCATTTT
j_call: TRBJ1-1; v_call: TRBV5-1; d_call: -; clone_size: medium-sized; cdr3_aa: CASSPISNTEAFF; cdr3_nt: TGCGCCAGCAGCCCTATTAGTAACACTGAAGCTTTCTTT
j_call: TRBJ1-6; v_call: TRBV14; d_call: -; clone_size: -; cdr3_aa: CASSQERYRERSPLHF; cdr3_nt: TGTGCCAGCAGCCAAGAGAGATACAGGGAACGTTCACCCCTCCACTTT
j_call: TRBJ1-3; v_call: TRBV28; d_call: TRBD1; clone_size: -; cdr3_aa: CASSWGQGSAGNTIYF; cdr3_nt: TGTGCCAGCAGTTGGGGACAGGGTTCTGCTGGAAACACCATATATTTT
j_call: TRBJ1-5; v_call: TRBV28; d_call: -; clone_size: -; cdr3_aa: CASSFSGQPQHF; cdr3_nt: TGTGCCAGCAGTTTTAGTGGTCAGCCCCAGCATTTT
j_call: TRBJ2-2; v_call: TRBV27; d_call: -; clone_size: -; cdr3_aa: CASSLEGPRLAELFF; cdr3_nt: TGTGCCAGCAGTTTGGAGGGACCTAGGCTGGCGGAGCTGTTTTTT
j_call: TRBJ1-2; v_call: TRBV27; d_call: TRBD1; clone_size: once; cdr3_aa: CATYRTGLNYGYTF; cdr3_nt: TGTGCCACGTATAGGACAGGGCTAAACTATGGCTACACCTTC
j_call: TRBJ2-6; v_call: TRBV19; d_call: -; clone_size: -; cdr3_aa: CASSYRLPGANVLTF; cdr3_nt: TGTGCCAGTAGTTACAGGCTCCCTGGGGCCAACGTCCTGACTTTC
j_call: TRBJ2-1; v_call: TRBV4-1; d_call: TRBD1; clone_size: once; cdr3_aa: CASSHRQGSYNEQFF; cdr3_nt: TGCGCCAGCAGCCACAGACAGGGCTCCTACAATGAGCAGTTCTTC
j_call: TRBJ2-1; v_call: TRBV30; d_call: TRBD2; clone_size: -; cdr3_aa: CAWGNLAGYNEQFF; cdr3_nt: TGTGCCTGGGGGAACCTAGCGGGGTACAATGAGCAGTTCTTC
j_call: TRBJ2-3; v_call: TRBV7-8; d_call: -; clone_size: -; cdr3_aa: CASSWGVDTQYF; cdr3_nt: TGTGCCAGCAGCTGGGGGGTGGATACGCAGTATTTT
j_call: TRBJ2-3; v_call: TRBV18; d_call: TRBD1; clone_size: -; cdr3_aa: CASSPTGTTDTQYF; cdr3_nt: TGTGCCAGCTCACCGACAGGGACAACAGATACGCAGTATTTT
j_call: TRBJ1-5; v_call: TRBV19; d_call: -; clone_size: few; cdr3_aa: CASSEHSNQPQHF; cdr3_nt: TGTGCCAGTAGTGAACATAGCAATCAGCCCCAGCATTTT
j_call: TRBJ2-3; v_call: TRBV9; d_call: TRBD2; clone_size: -; cdr3_aa: CASSTTGGLDTQYF; cdr3_nt: TGTGCCAGCAGCACGACGGGGGGGCTAGATACGCAGTATTTT
j_call: TRBJ1-2; v_call: TRBV5-6; d_call: -; clone_size: -; cdr3_aa: CASSRNLGTHGYTF; cdr3_nt: TGTGCCAGCAGTCGTAACCTCGGGACACATGGCTACACCTTC
j_call: TRBJ2-5; v_call: TRBV6-5; d_call: -; clone_size: -; cdr3_aa: CASRLGETQYF; cdr3_nt: TGTGCCAGCAGACTAGGGGAGACCCAGTACTTC
j_call: TRBJ2-7; v_call: TRBV10-3; d_call: TRBD2; clone_size: -; cdr3_aa: CAIRPLAGGPHEQYF; cdr3_nt: TGTGCCATCAGACCGTTAGCGGGAGGGCCCCACGAGCAGTACTTC
j_call: TRBJ2-3; v_call: TRBV7-2; d_call: TRBD1; clone_size: -; cdr3_aa: CASSPDRGRTDTQYF; cdr3_nt: TGTGCCAGCAGCCCGGACAGGGGGCGAACAGATACGCAGTATTTT
j_call: TRBJ2-5; v_call: TRBV27; d_call: -; clone_size: -; cdr3_aa: CASSFSAERTQYF; cdr3_nt: TGTGCCAGCAGTTTTTCGGCGGAGAGGACCCAGTACTTC
j_call: TRBJ1-6; v_call: TRBV14; d_call: TRBD1; clone_size: -; cdr3_aa: CASSQIGQGNSPLHF; cdr3_nt: TGTGCCAGCAGCCAGATTGGACAGGGGAATTCACCCCTCCACTTT
j_call: TRBJ1-2; v_call: TRBV28; d_call: -; clone_size: -; cdr3_aa: CASTSSWGYTF; cdr3_nt: TGTGCTAGTACTTCTTCGTGGGGCTACACCTTC
j_call: TRBJ2-1; v_call: TRBV3-1/TRBV3-2; d_call: TRBD2; clone_size: -; cdr3_aa: CASSGGTRDVNEQFF; cdr3_nt: TGTGCCAGCAGCGGCGGGACTAGGGATGTGAATGAGCAGTTCTTC
j_call: TRBJ1-2; v_call: TRBV28; d_call: -; clone_size: -; cdr3_aa: CASTKSLLANYGYTF; cdr3_nt: TGTGCCAGCACAAAGTCCCTACTCGCTAACTATGGCTACACCTTC
j_call: TRBJ2-6; v_call: TRBV19; d_call: TRBD1; clone_size: -; cdr3_aa: CASSTLRTGRSGANVLTF; cdr3_nt: TGTGCCAGTAGTACCCTCAGGACAGGTCGCTCTGGGGCCAACGTCCTGACTTTC
j_call: TRBJ2-7; v_call: TRBV27; d_call: TRBD2; clone_size: -; cdr3_aa: CASSLVSGSSAYEQYF; cdr3_nt: TGTGCCAGCAGTTTGGTTAGCGGGAGTAGCGCCTACGAGCAGTACTTC
j_call: TRBJ2-7; v_call: TRBV7-9; d_call: -; clone_size: -; cdr3_aa: CASSRDTYEQYF; cdr3_nt: TGTGCCAGCAGCCGGGACACCTACGAGCAGTACTTC
j_call: TRBJ2-7; v_call: TRBV3-1/TRBV3-2; d_call: TRBD2; clone_size: -; cdr3_aa: CASSPGTSGRAHEQYF; cdr3_nt: TGTGCCAGCAGCCCCGGGACTAGCGGGAGGGCCCACGAGCAGTACTTC
j_call: TRBJ1-1; v_call: TRBV27; d_call: TRBD1; clone_size: -; cdr3_aa: CASSPSDRGRTEAFF; cdr3_nt: TGTGCTAGCAGTCCCTCGGACAGGGGGCGAACTGAAGCTTTCTTT
j_call: TRBJ1-2; v_call: TRBV25-1; d_call: TRBD1; clone_size: -; cdr3_aa: CASRENRGGYGYTF; cdr3_nt: TGTGCCAGCAGGGAGAACAGGGGAGGCTATGGCTACACCTTC